The 7 T cell receptor beta chains given below trace back to one sample, sequenced in a study of shared clonotypes between healthy human individuals. Produced via immunoSEQ multiplex PCR; TCRdb's table is partial and in-frame only. The table lists 800,000 to 1,200,000 clones, roughly 74% of them singletons. Source material: memory CD4+ T cells from PBMCs. Subset denoted: CD45RA-negative fraction. Source of these receptors: a man in his late teens or twenties in good health. Some clones in this sample may be carry-over from other donors' samples.

The J gene is TRBJ1-5, the V gene TRBV28; D uncertain. This CDR3 comprises 14 residues. V dropped 8 bases and J dropped 2 bases, with 13 bases sitting between them. Germline V gene sequence: CDR1 MDHEN, CDR2 SYDVKM. The CDR3 spells CASEPPGGNQPQHF. The DNA of the CDR3 is TGTGCCAGCGAGCCCCCGGGAGGCAATCAGCCCCAGCATTTT.

This clone was detected once. The gene calls are TRBV12-5 and TRBJ1-3; D perhaps matches TRBD1 (6 bases). Trimming removed 1 base at V and 2 bases at J, with 9 bases between. This CDR3 region has 15 residues. The germline gives CDR1 LGHNT, CDR2 FRNRAP. CDR3 region: CASGLAGGPGNTIYF. CDR3 coding DNA: TGTGCTAGTGGTTTGGCCGGGGGCCCTGGAAACACCATATATTTT.

The chain uses TRBV15 and TRBJ1-5; the match to TRBD1 covers 8 bases. Germline V lookup: CDR1 LNHNV, CDR2 YYDKDF (reference sequence). V shed 1 base and J 3 bases; nucleotides not matched to a gene: 8. This CDR3 spans 17 amino acids. This CDR3 reads CATSRGGGQGDNQPQHF. CDR3 nucleotides: TGTGCCACCAGCAGAGGGGGCGGACAGGGAGACAATCAGCCCCAGCATTTT.

The rearrangement links TRBV19 to TRBJ1-1; D is perhaps TRBD1 (5 bases). The germline CDR1 and CDR2 sequences are LNHDA and SQIVND (reference sequence). Trimming stripped 5 bases from V and 5 bases from J, with 27 bases between. The CDR3 has 18 residues. The CDR3 loop is CASSPSGRWSGLYTEAFF. The CDR3 bases are TGTGCCAGTAGTCCCTCGGGACGGTGGTCGGGATTGTATACTGAAGCTTTCTTT. Full variable domain (missing parts from reference TRBV19 and TRBJ1-1): DGGITQSPKYLFRKEGQNVTLSCEQNLNHDAMYWYRQDPGQGLRLIYYSQIVNDFQKGDIAEGYSVSREKKESFPLTVTSAQKNPTAFYLCASSPSGRWSGLYTEAFFGQGTRLTVV.

The chain joins TRBV19 to TRBJ1-2, with 9 nucleotides matching TRBD1. CDR3 length: 12 amino acids. Germline CDR1 is LNHDA and CDR2 is SQIVND (reference sequence). Trimming at V came to 10 bases and at J to 7 bases, leaving 7 bases not matched to a gene. CDR3 region: CATRDRVSGYTF. The CDR3 DNA follows: TGTGCCACCCGGGACAGGGTGAGTGGCTACACCTTC.

The rearrangement joins TRBV5-1 to TRBJ2-5, with 9 bases fitting TRBD1. The CDR3 has 15 amino acids. Germline CDR1 reads SGHRS; CDR2 reads YFSETQ. J lost 4 bases, V lost 4 bases, and 8 bases had no gene match. The CDR3 here is CASSPPGQGLETQYF. The DNA of the CDR3 is TGCGCCAGCAGCCCCCCGGGACAGGGACTAGAGACCCAGTACTTC.

This chain links TRBV5-4 with TRBJ1-4; 7 nucleotides agree with TRBD1. After removal of 2 bases from V and 3 bases from J, the junction contained 4 bases not matched to a gene. CDR3 size: 15 residues. CDR1 is SGHNT and CDR2 is YYREEE in the germline V gene (reference sequence). DNA for the CDR3: TGTGCCAGCAGCTTACGGGACAGCCCTAATGAAAAACTGTTTTTT. Protein: CASSLRDSPNEKLFF.